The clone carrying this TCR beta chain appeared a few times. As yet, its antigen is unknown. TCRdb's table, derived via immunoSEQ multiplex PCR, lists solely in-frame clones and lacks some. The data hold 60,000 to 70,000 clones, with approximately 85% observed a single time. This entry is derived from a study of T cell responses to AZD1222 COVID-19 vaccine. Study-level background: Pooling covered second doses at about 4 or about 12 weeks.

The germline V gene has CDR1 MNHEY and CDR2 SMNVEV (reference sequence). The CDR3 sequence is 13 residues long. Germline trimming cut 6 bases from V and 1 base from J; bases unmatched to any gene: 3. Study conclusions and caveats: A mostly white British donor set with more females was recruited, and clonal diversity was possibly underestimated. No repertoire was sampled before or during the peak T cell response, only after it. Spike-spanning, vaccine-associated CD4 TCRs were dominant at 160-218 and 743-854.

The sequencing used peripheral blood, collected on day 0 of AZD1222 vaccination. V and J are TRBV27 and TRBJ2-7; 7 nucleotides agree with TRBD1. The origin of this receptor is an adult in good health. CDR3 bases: TGTGCCAGCAGGGTACAGGGGTCCTACGAGCAGTACTTC. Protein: CASRVQGSYEQYF.